The clone carrying this T cell receptor (beta chain) was seen just once. As yet, its antigen is unknown. The data stem from a study of shared clonotypes between healthy human individuals. The CDR3 contains 14 residues. Germline V gene lookup returns CDR1 SNHLY and CDR2 FYNNEI. V shed 7 bases, J shed 6 bases, and the junction held 8 bases outside the gene matches. Study-level findings and limits: Rarefaction showed sorted-subset sequencing was incomplete despite large depth. Few donors limited the genetic and exposure-history diversity represented. Larger estimated richness was generally recorded for naive subsets relative to memory subsets.

Method: immunoSEQ multiplex PCR; TCRdb's copy keeps in-frame clones and lacks some. The repertoire has 2.3 million or so clones, approximately 95% of them found once; the top ten carry about 0.39%. Sequencing input: naive CD4+ T cells from PBMCs. Subset in this sample: CD45RA+ positively selected. This receptor was identified in a man aged 18 to 35 in good health. Some clones in this sample may be carry-over from other donors' samples. The J gene is TRBJ2-7, the V gene TRBV2; TRBD2 agrees at 11 bases. CDR3 sequence reads: CASMPLAGGSEQYF. The CDR3 bases are TGTGCCAGCATGCCCCTAGCGGGAGGCTCCGAGCAGTACTTC.